This passage covers 18 T cell receptor beta chains from one sample sequenced in a study of blood T cells in healthy people across ages (dated by TCRdb to between 2014 and 2017). Library preparation used 5' RACE. Sequencing was carried out with an Illumina HiSeq 2500. The second PCR ran for roughly 7 to 12 cycles and used a J-beta primer mix along with a sample-barcoded 5' primer. TCRdb reprocessed the public reads (quality trimming at Q25 with fastp, clone calling with MiXCR) and kept in-frame beta chains. Rows merge per CDR3 protein into single entries with the most common DNA and genes. The sample table lists about 640,000 distinct CDR3 sequences, 58% of them with a count of one. The ten largest clones take up around 37% of the sample. Sequenced sample: blood. All receptors come from a man in his sixties in good health.

This clonotype turned up a few times. V usage is TRBV3-1 and J usage is TRBJ2-1; weak D call: TRBD1 (6 bases). Germline V CDR1 and CDR2: LGHDT, YNNKEL (reference sequence). The ends were cut back, 3 bases at V and 9 bases at J, with 9 bases in the middle. This CDR3 spans 12 amino acids. CDR3 in amino acids: CASSHETGEQFF. The CDR3 coding sequence is TGTGCCAGCAGCCACGAGACAGGTGAGCAGTTCTTC.

The V and J genes are TRBV10-3 and TRBJ2-3; TRBD1 matches at 9 bases. The CDR3 loop spans 15 amino acids. V was clipped by 6 bases and J by 4 bases; unmatched bases: 8. The germline V gene has CDR1 ENHRY and CDR2 SYGVKD. The CDR3 DNA is TGTGCCATCAGAGCGGGACAGGGAGTCTCAGATACGCAGTATTTT. Its translation: CAIRAGQGVSDTQYF.

This chain uses TRBV20-1 with TRBJ1-2; 9 nucleotides match TRBD1. The CDR3 sequence is 15 residues long. Per germline, CDR1 DFQATT and CDR2 SNEGSKA (reference sequence). V shed 0 bases and J 3 bases; nucleotides not matched to a gene: 5. In DNA, the CDR3 is TGCAGTGCTAGAGACTCAGGGACAGGGCACTATGGCTACACCTTC. Its translation is CSARDSGTGHYGYTF.

V gene TRBV6-2 or TRBV6-3 combines with J gene TRBJ2-1; 15 bases line up with TRBD2. Germline loops: CDR1 MNHEY, CDR2 SVGEGT. CDR3 size: 16 residues. The trim removed 5 bases at V and 6 bases at J, leaving 5 bases unmatched. CDR3 sequence reads: CASSARTSGGANEQFF. CDR3 DNA sequence: TGTGCCAGCAGTGCCAGGACTAGCGGGGGGGCCAATGAGCAGTTCTTC.

The V gene is TRBV2, the J gene TRBJ2-1, with TRBD2 matching over 7 bases. CDR1 SNHLY and CDR2 FYNNEI come from the germline V gene. V was pared by 8 bases and J by 3 bases, with 10 bases of the junction left unmatched. This CDR3 contains 15 residues. For the CDR3, the DNA is TGTGCCAGCGTGCGGGAGCTAGGAGTCTACAATGAGCAGTTCTTC. Its protein is CASVRELGVYNEQFF.

This chain uses TRBV7-9 with TRBJ2-3; D unresolved. The V gene's germline CDR1 is SEHNR and CDR2 FQNEAQ (reference sequence). The V and J ends lost 4 bases and 0 bases respectively, with 20 bases between them. The CDR3 runs 18 residues. The CDR3 coding sequence is TGTGCCAGCAGCTCCCGGGTAAAAGCACCGCCTAGCACAGATACGCAGTATTTT. Translating gives CASSSRVKAPPSTDTQYF.

This sequence joins TRBV5-1 and TRBJ2-3, with D tentatively TRBD2 (6 bases). Between the trimmed V and J ends, which lost 7 bases and 0 bases, there was a span of 18 bases. CDR3 length equals 16 residues. The germline CDR1 and CDR2 sequences are SGHRS and YFSETQ. CDR3 DNA: TGCGCCAGCCTTCCCCGCGGGCGGGGAAGCACAGATACGCAGTATTTT. Translated, it gives CASLPRGRGSTDTQYF.

This clonotype showed up many times. This rearrangement joins TRBV10-3 to TRBJ2-5, with 7 bases matching TRBD1. The CDR3 runs 13 residues. Germline assignment: CDR1 ENHRY and CDR2 SYGVKD. J gave up 6 bases and V 2 bases, and 3 bases lay outside the gene matches. The CDR3 DNA reads TGTGCCATCAGTGAGCCAGGGGGACAGACCCAGTACTTC. The encoded protein is CAISEPGGQTQYF.

The genes are TRBV11-3 and TRBJ2-5; D is possibly TRBD2 (5 bases). Germline V CDR1 and CDR2: SGHNT, YENEEA. There are 15 residues in the CDR3. V was trimmed by 3 bases and J by 11 bases, leaving 22 bases between them. CDR3 sequence reads: CASSFEGAVFNEQYF. CDR3 nucleotides: TGTGCCAGCAGCTTCGAGGGCGCTGTATTCAATGAGCAGTACTTC.

This clonotype was found a few times. The CDR3 DNA reads TGTGCCATCACCGACCCAGAGGGGGGACACTACGAGCAGTACTTC. Protein: CAITDPEGGHYEQYF. The chain uses TRBV10-3 and TRBJ2-7; D assignment may be TRBD1 or TRBD2 (6 bases each). Germline V gene sequence: CDR1 ENHRY, CDR2 SYGVKD. The V gene lost 7 bases and the J gene lost 3 bases, with 19 bases spanning the gap. This CDR3 contains 15 residues.

The rearrangement links TRBV10-3 to TRBJ2-2, with TRBD1 matching over 7 bases. The CDR3 runs 13 residues. V shed 9 bases and J 2 bases; nucleotides not matched to a gene: 3. Germline lookup yields CDR1 ENHRY and CDR2 SYGVKD. The CDR3 sequence: CAMGQSNTGELFF. The CDR3 DNA sequence: TGTGCCATGGGACAGTCCAACACCGGGGAGCTGTTTTTT.

The genes are TRBV20-1 and TRBJ1-6; D is possibly TRBD1 (5 bases). The CDR3 runs 17 residues. Germline V lookup: CDR1 DFQATT, CDR2 SNEGSKA (reference sequence). The V end was cut by 0 bases, the J end by 5 bases, with 17 bases between. The CDR3 region has the DNA TGCAGTGCTAGAGATGTAGGCCGGGGGTCCCATAATTCACCCCTCCACTTT. Residues: CSARDVGRGSHNSPLHF.

The genes are TRBV4-2 and TRBJ2-1; TRBD1 agrees at 7 bases. The CDR3 is made up of 16 amino acids. The J segment lost 0 bases and the V segment lost 1 base, leaving 3 bases of the junction unmatched. Looked up from germline, CDR1 is LGHNA and CDR2 is YNFKEQ. The CDR3 reads CASSQGDSLSYNEQFF. The CDR3 DNA sequence: TGTGCCAGCAGCCAAGGGGACAGCCTCTCCTACAATGAGCAGTTCTTC.

The chain joins TRBV5-1 to TRBJ1-2; 7 bases agree with TRBD1. Germline V gene data show CDR1 as SGHRS and CDR2 as YFSETQ. This CDR3 is 13 amino acids long. V lost 4 bases, J lost 4 bases, and 4 bases stayed unmatched. As DNA, the CDR3 is TGCGCCAGCAGCATAGGGACAGTCTATGGCTACACCTTC. The encoded protein is CASSIGTVYGYTF.

This clonotype was recorded a few times. V gene TRBV2 combines with J gene TRBJ1-1; D unresolved. Trimming took 8 bases from V and 1 from J, leaving 5 bases between them. CDR3 length equals 11 residues. Germline V gene lookup returns CDR1 SNHLY and CDR2 FYNNEI. The chain's CDR3 is CASGENTEAFF. The CDR3 coding sequence is TGTGCCAGCGGGGAGAACACTGAAGCTTTCTTT.

The gene calls are TRBV21-1 and TRBJ1-4; whether TRBD1, the table's D call, matches the DNA was not checked. TRBV21-1 is reported as a pseudogene. The CDR3 loop spans 16 amino acids. The CDR3 spells CASSKDGGSGREKLFF. The CDR3 DNA reads TGTGCCAGCAGCAAAGACGGGGGGTCCGGGCGAGAAAAACTGTTTTTT.

This rearrangement joins TRBV7-8 to TRBJ2-1; tentatively, D is TRBD2 (6 bases). The CDR3 contains 17 residues. V was shortened by 3 bases and J by 7 bases, with 22 bases between the two germline ends. Germline V lookup: CDR1 SGHVS, CDR2 FQNEAQ. The CDR3 nucleotides are TGTGCCAGCAGCTTGCGGCCCGGAGGGCAGAAGGTTAATGAGCAGTTCTTC. Amino acids: CASSLRPGGQKVNEQFF. Based on the CDR3 plus reference TRBV7-8 and TRBJ2-1, the full variable domain is GAGVSQSPRYKVAKRGQDVALRCDPISGHVSLFWYQQALGQGPEFLTYFQNEAQLDKSGLPSDRFFAERPEGSVSTLKIQRTQQEDSAVYLCASSLRPGGQKVNEQFFGPGTRLTVL.

The gene calls are TRBV2 and TRBJ1-2, with 9 bases identical to TRBD1. V shed 0 bases and J 6 bases; nucleotides not matched to a gene: 5. The CDR3 runs 15 residues. The germline V gene encodes CDR1 SNHLY and CDR2 FYNNEI. This CDR3 reads CASSEAPGTGNGYTF. The DNA for the CDR3 is TGTGCCAGCAGTGAAGCCCCGGGGACAGGGAATGGCTACACCTTC.